This T cell receptor (beta chain) is from a study of T-cell reconstitution after alpha-beta-depleted transplantation in children. Whole-study findings and limits: After one year, T-cell counts and TCRbeta diversity mostly came from new T cells. The origin of alpha-beta T cells about two months after transplant was reportedly several hundred expanded graft clones. Elevated TCRbeta diversity at day 60 was traced, in some patients, to surviving recipient T cells and thymic progenitors.

This clonotype was found many times. Antigen specificity is unknown. The authors prepared the TCRbeta library with unique molecular identifiers. TCRdb reprocessed the PCR reads via MiXCR and lists one record per CDR3 protein. The repertoire includes some 300,000 distinct CDR3 sequences, around a tenth of them detected once, and roughly 7% sits in the top ten. The clonotype was recovered from a boy under three years old with acute myeloid leukemia, due to receive a stem cell transplant. Sequencing was performed on PBMCs, taken before TCRalphabeta/CD19-depleted stem cell transplant.

The CDR3 protein is CASSPYDGTDTQYF. As DNA, the CDR3 is TGTGCCAGCAGTCCTTACGACGGCACAGATACGCAGTATTTT. This sequence joins TRBV12-3 or TRBV12-4 and TRBJ2-3; no clear D gene. Trimming shortened V by 5 bases and J by 1 base, and 10 bases separated the two germline ends. This CDR3 region has 14 residues.